A selection of T cell receptor beta chains follows, all from one sample in a study of cytomegalovirus exposure and HLA in healthy donors. Measured with immunoSEQ multiplex PCR; TCRdb has only the in-frame clones, and not every one. The sample yields roughly 140,000 clones, 60% to 85% seen once. Sequencing used PBMCs. These receptors all come from a man aged 35 to 55 in good health and CMV-seropositive. Each CDR3 is given with its conserved first and last residue. The D gene is left open where the match is weak. Expanded clones get a size class; other rows say once, few or many, or leave the size out.

NA TRBJ1-5 TRBV7-9 TRBD1 CASSLGTGSWQPQHF TGTGCCAGCAGCTTAGGGACAGGGTCTTGGCAGCCCCAGCATTTT
NA TRBJ2-7 TRBV4-3 TRBD2 CASSQGGASSYEQYF TGCGCCAGCAGCCAGGGAGGGGCCAGCTCCTACGAGCAGTACTTC
NA TRBJ2-1 TRBV5-4 NA CASSLSREKSYNEQFF TGTGCCAGCAGCTTGTCGAGGGAGAAATCCTACAATGAGCAGTTCTTC
NA TRBJ2-5 TRBV30 NA CAWIPRNKQETQYF TGTGCCTGGATCCCCAGGAATAAACAGGAGACCCAGTACTTC
NA TRBJ2-1 TRBV11-1 TRBD2 CASSLGRREEKNEQFF TGTGCCAGCAGCTTAGGTCGGCGGGAGGAGAAGAATGAGCAGTTCTTC
NA TRBJ1-2 TRBV28 NA CASSPVSGAYGYTF TGTGCCAGCAGTCCTGTCTCGGGAGCCTATGGCTACACCTTC
NA TRBJ1-3 TRBV9 NA CASAKDSGNTIYF TGTGCCAGCGCGAAAGACTCTGGAAACACCATATATTTT
NA TRBJ1-2 TRBV10-1 TRBD1 CASSVLGKDRASYGYTF TGCGCCAGCAGTGTACTAGGGAAAGACAGGGCTAGTTATGGCTACACCTTC
NA TRBJ2-5 TRBV7-9 NA CSSSTTGIRETQYF TGTTCCAGCAGCACTACAGGGATCAGAGAGACCCAGTACTTC
NA TRBJ2-5 TRBV5-1 TRBD2 CASSLAGTSGRPQETQYF TGCGCCAGCAGCTTGGCCGGGACTAGCGGGAGGCCTCAAGAGACCCAGTACTTC
NA TRBJ2-2 TRBV6-1 NA CASSRGSNTGELFF TGTGCCAGCAGTCGAGGGAGCAACACCGGGGAGCTGTTTTTT
NA TRBJ2-5 TRBV7-6 TRBD1 CASSLGQGETQYF TGTGCCAGCAGCCTTGGACAGGGTGAGACCCAGTACTTC
few TRBJ1-2 TRBV6-1 NA CASTPDSDYGYTF TGTGCCAGCACCCCAGACAGCGATTATGGCTACACCTTC
NA TRBJ1-2 TRBV28 NA CASSLPLYGYTF TGTGCCAGCAGTCTCCCGTTATATGGCTACACCTTC
NA TRBJ1-5 TRBV4-1 NA CASSHASSGDSNQPQHF TGCGCCAGCAGCCATGCTAGCAGTGGGGATAGCAATCAGCCCCAGCATTTT
NA TRBJ1-1 TRBV14 NA CASSQDAWNTEAFF TGTGCCAGCAGCCAAGATGCGTGGAACACTGAAGCTTTCTTT
few TRBJ1-1 TRBV20-1 NA CSARDLTEAFF TGCAGTGCTAGAGATCTCACTGAAGCTTTCTTT
NA TRBJ2-1 TRBV2 TRBD1 CASTQQGSYNEQFF TGTGCCAGCACCCAACAGGGGTCCTACAATGAGCAGTTCTTC
NA TRBJ1-2 TRBV5-4 NA CASSAPGGYGYTF TGTGCCAGCAGCGCCCCCGGCGGGTATGGCTACACCTTC
NA TRBJ2-7 TRBV6-5 TRBD1 CASSAGTGNSYEQYF TGTGCCAGCAGTGCCGGGACAGGGAACTCCTACGAGCAGTACTTC
NA TRBJ2-7 TRBV9 NA CASSPRSGRDEQYF TGTGCCAGCAGCCCCCGCAGCGGTCGAGACGAGCAGTACTTC
NA TRBJ2-7 TRBV23-1 TRBD1 CASSQSTGAGGDPYEQYF TGCGCCAGCAGTCAATCGACCGGCGCAGGGGGCGATCCCTACGAGCAGTACTTC
NA TRBJ1-6 TRBV9 NA CASSADSYNSPLHF TGTGCCAGCAGCGCGGACAGCTATAATTCACCCCTCCACTTT
few TRBJ1-2 TRBV5-6 TRBD1 CASSVGDRGGLVRYGYTF TGTGCCAGCAGCGTGGGGGACAGGGGAGGGTTAGTCCGCTATGGCTACACCTTC
NA TRBJ2-3 TRBV18 TRBD2 CASSPTSDTDTQYF TGTGCCAGCTCCCCAACTAGCGATACAGATACGCAGTATTTT
NA TRBJ1-3 TRBV11-2 TRBD1 CASSLQGAGNTIYF TGTGCCAGCAGCTTACAGGGGGCTGGAAACACCATATATTTT
NA TRBJ2-2 TRBV15 TRBD2 CATSRAGTSGSTGELFF TGTGCCACCAGCAGAGCGGGGACTAGCGGGAGTACCGGGGAGCTGTTTTTT
NA TRBJ2-3 TRBV6-1 NA CASRGVTDTQYF TGTGCCAGCAGAGGAGTCACAGATACGCAGTATTTT
NA TRBJ1-3 TRBV4-1 NA CASSHRPGSGNTIYF TGCGCCAGCAGCCACAGACCAGGCTCTGGAAACACCATATATTTT
NA TRBJ2-3 TRBV30 TRBD1 CAWKVGTGSDTQYF TGTGCCTGGAAGGTGGGGACAGGGTCGGATACGCAGTATTTT
NA TRBJ1-2 TRBV28 NA CASRVGGDYGYTF TGTGCCAGCAGGGTGGGGGGTGACTATGGCTACACCTTC
once TRBJ1-4 TRBV9 NA CASSVGLQGHHEKLFF TGTGCCAGCAGCGTAGGGTTACAGGGACATCATGAAAAACTGTTTTTT
NA TRBJ2-2 TRBV12-1 NA CASSIEAGQGIHPNTGELFF TGTGCCAGCAGCATTGAGGCGGGACAGGGAATCCACCCGAACACCGGGGAGCTGTTTTTT
once TRBJ2-3 TRBV27 TRBD1 CASTVRDRKGDTQYF TGTGCCAGCACCGTCCGGGACAGGAAGGGAGATACGCAGTATTTT
NA TRBJ2-2 TRBV5-1 NA CASSMASQTGELFF TGCGCCAGCAGCATGGCCTCCCAGACCGGGGAGCTGTTTTTT
NA TRBJ1-5 TRBV6-1 TRBD1 CASIGQGDQPQHF TGTGCCAGCATAGGTCAGGGGGATCAGCCCCAGCATTTT
few TRBJ2-1 TRBV5-1 TRBD1 CASSRRGQGRNEQFF TGCGCCAGCAGCCGGCGAGGACAGGGGCGCAATGAGCAGTTCTTC
NA TRBJ1-5 TRBV5-1 TRBD1 CASSTTGMGNQPQHF TGCGCCAGCAGCACGACAGGGATGGGCAATCAGCCCCAGCATTTT
NA TRBJ2-2 TRBV11-3 NA CASSLESGTGELFF TGTGCCAGCAGCTTAGAAAGCGGCACCGGGGAGCTGTTTTTT
once TRBJ2-1 TRBV2 NA CASSEERRGALGEQFF TGTGCCAGCAGTGAAGAGAGGAGGGGAGCCCTCGGTGAGCAGTTCTTC